This T cell receptor beta chain was identified during a study of T cells in localized non-small cell lung cancer. General study findings and limits: The greatest T cell clonality was found in uninvolved adjacent lung (higher than in tumor).

The protocol was immunoSEQ multiplex PCR, while the TCRdb copy is restricted to in-frame clones and leaves out a portion. The sample lists around 130,000 clones; more than 70% were seen once. Points on this clone: Its specificity is not known.

This CDR3 is built from 15 residues. The germline V gene has CDR1 MGHDK and CDR2 SYGVNS. The V end lost 3 bases, the J end lost 8 bases, and 17 bases lay between the germline ends. The sample consisted of peripheral blood, taken before any cancer treatment. This receptor was taken from a female donor over 55 with stage I lung adenocarcinoma. The chain is built from TRBV25-1 and TRBJ2-1, with TRBD1 as a possible D gene (5 bases). Here the CDR3 reads CASSDPGGARDEQFF. The CDR3 nucleotides are TGTGCCAGCAGTGACCCGGGTGGGGCACGGGATGAGCAGTTCTTC. The entire variable domain, with the rest obtained from reference TRBV25-1 and TRBJ2-1, is as follows: EADIYQTPRYLVIGTGKKITLECSQTMGHDKMYWYQQDPGMELHLIHYSYGVNSTEKGDLSSESTVSRIRTEHFPLTLESARPSHTSQYLCASSDPGGARDEQFFGPGTRLTVL.